This entry lists 10 T cell receptor beta chains sequenced from one sample in a study of blood T cell repertoires in COVID-19 (TCRdb year 2020). The library was built by means of the immunoSEQ multiplex PCR assay. TCRdb limited this immuneACCESS table to in-frame rearrangements with V and J called. A share of clones is missing; checked studies link under half to unresolved V genes, and the rest is unexplained. A total of hundreds of thousands of clones appear in this sample, 83% of them only once. The top ten clonotypes cover 7.5% to 9% of the sample. Sequenced material: peripheral blood. These receptors came from a woman between 50 and 59 years old with acute or convalescent COVID-19.

V gene TRBV5-1 combines with J gene TRBJ2-7; TRBD1 is a possible D gene (6 bases). The CDR3 is 15 amino acids. V lost 2 bases, J lost 0 bases, and 12 bases lay in between. From germline, CDR1 is SGHRS and CDR2 YFSETQ. The CDR3 reads CASSLVTDSSYEQYF. The CDR3 DNA is TGCGCCAGCAGCTTAGTCACGGACAGCTCCTACGAGCAGTACTTC.

This rearrangement joins TRBV2 to TRBJ1-1; no definite D call. Germline values: CDR1 SNHLY, CDR2 FYNNEI. The CDR3 consists of 15 residues. Trimming cost V 5 bases and J 1 base, with 14 bases left between them. The CDR3 DNA reads as TGTGCCAGCAGTCCTGGCTTCGCAGGGAACACTGAAGCTTTCTTT. Residues: CASSPGFAGNTEAFF.

The V call is TRBV13, the J call TRBJ2-5, with 12 bases that match TRBD2. The CDR3 has 16 residues. V trimming: 5 bases; J trimming: 5 bases; junction bases outside the gene matches: 9. The germline V gene encodes CDR1 PRHDT and CDR2 FYEKMQ (reference sequence). CDR3 bases: TGTGCCAGCAGCAGAAGCGGACTAGCGGGAAAGGAGACCCAGTACTTC. It encodes CASSRSGLAGKETQYF.

This clone appeared a few times. This chain joins TRBV3-1 (or the pseudogene TRBV3-2) and TRBJ1-2, with D uncertain. Per the germline V gene, CDR1 is LGHDT and CDR2 is YNNKEL (reference sequence). The CDR3 runs 14 residues. V shed 4 bases and J shed 4 bases, with 13 bases lying between them. CDR3 residues: CASSRVGSGYGYTF. Here the CDR3 DNA reads TGTGCCAGCAGCCGGGTCGGGAGCGGCTATGGCTACACCTTC.

This chain links TRBV9 with TRBJ1-2; 9 bases match TRBD1. This CDR3 spans 15 amino acids. V trimming: 0 bases; J trimming: 6 bases; junction bases outside the gene matches: 6. Germline V gene data show CDR1 as SGDLS and CDR2 as YYNGEE. CDR3 loop: CASSVEDRGRDGYTF. The CDR3 DNA is TGTGCCAGCAGCGTAGAGGACAGGGGACGAGATGGCTACACCTTC.

The chain employs TRBV7-2 and TRBJ2-7, with a weak D call TRBD1 (5 bases). CDR3 length: 13 amino acids. From germline, CDR1 is SGHTA and CDR2 FQGNSA. The V end was cut by 3 bases, the J end by 5 bases, with 11 bases between. CDR3 sequence reads: CASSFDRANEQYF. DNA for the CDR3: TGTGCCAGCAGCTTCGACAGAGCAAACGAGCAGTACTTC.

The CDR3 protein is CASSQDVVAGVTGELFF. In DNA form, the CDR3 reads TGCGCCAGCAGCCAAGACGTCGTAGCGGGAGTCACCGGGGAGCTGTTTTTT. The V gene is TRBV4-1, the J gene TRBJ2-2, with 9 bases aligning to TRBD2. CDR3 length equals 17 residues. The germline CDR1 and CDR2 sequences are MGHRA and YSYEKL. The ends lost 0 bases at V and 4 bases at J; junction bases unmatched: 6.

This sequence joins TRBV5-6 and TRBJ2-5; no firm D call. The germline CDR1 and CDR2 sequences are SGHDT and YYEEEE. This CDR3 is 14 amino acids long. V shed 1 base and J shed 5 bases, with 12 bases lying between them. The CDR3 here is CASSLSQTRETQYF. As DNA, the CDR3 is TGTGCCAGCAGCTTGTCACAGACCCGGGAGACCCAGTACTTC.

The chain links TRBV7-2 to TRBJ2-1; maybe TRBD2 (6 bases). V lost 6 bases and J lost 3, with 12 bases in between. The CDR3 is 14 amino acids. Germline lookup yields CDR1 SGHTA and CDR2 FQGNSA. In DNA, the CDR3 is TGTGCCAGCAGTTCTGCGGGGTTCTACAATGAGCAGTTCTTC. This sequence encodes CASSSAGFYNEQFF.

The genes are TRBV28 and TRBJ1-2; D is possibly TRBD1 (6 bases). CDR1 MDHEN and CDR2 SYDVKM come from the germline V gene. The V and J ends lost 5 bases and 4 bases respectively, with 20 bases between them. The CDR3 contains 16 residues. The CDR3 loop reads CASSPLGTQDLYGYTF. The CDR3 DNA follows: TGTGCCAGCAGTCCCCTCGGGACACAAGACCTCTATGGCTACACCTTC.